This passage covers 9 T cell receptor beta chains from one sample sequenced in a study of T cell responses to AZD1222 COVID-19 vaccine. Libraries were prepared by immunoSEQ multiplex PCR; TCRdb keeps only in-frame clonotypes and omits some of them. The sample has roughly 120,000 clones, approximately 85% seen once. The sequenced sample was peripheral blood, obtained on day 0 of AZD1222 vaccination. These receptors were collected from an adult in good health.

The chain has TRBV7-7 and TRBJ2-7; 9 bases fit TRBD1. The V and J ends lost 5 bases and 5 bases, in that order; junction bases with no gene match: 10. The germline V gene encodes CDR1 SSHAT and CDR2 FNYEAQ (reference sequence). The CDR3 runs to 15 residues. DNA for the CDR3: TGTGCCAGCAGCCCGCCAGGGACAGGGATTAACGAGCAGTACTTC. Residues: CASSPPGTGINEQYF.

V and J are TRBV6-4 and TRBJ2-3; 7 bases fit TRBD2. The CDR3 extends over 14 amino acids. J lost 0 bases, V lost 4 bases, and 1 base had no gene match. Germline V CDR1 and CDR2: MRHNA, SNTAGT. The CDR3 DNA reads TGTGCCAGCAGTGGGGGGGGAAGCACAGATACGCAGTATTTT. Protein sequence: CASSGGGSTDTQYF.

The V and J genes are TRBV4-1 and TRBJ2-7; possibly TRBD1 for D (6 bases). This CDR3 is built from 15 residues. Germline-derived CDR1 and CDR2 are MGHRA and YSYEKL. V shed 0 bases and J shed 2 bases, with 11 bases lying between them. CDR3 DNA: TGCGCCAGCAGCCAAGAGGGACACGGAACCTACGAGCAGTACTTC. Its translation is CASSQEGHGTYEQYF.

The genes are TRBV7-2 and TRBJ1-1, with unresolved D. V was shortened by 2 bases and J by 1 base, with 8 bases between the two germline ends. The CDR3 has 14 residues. CDR1 and CDR2 from the germline V gene are SGHTA and FQGNSA. CDR3 coding DNA: TGTGCCAGCAGCTTATCTTCGGCGAACACTGAAGCTTTCTTT. Translated: CASSLSSANTEAFF. Filled out from reference TRBV7-2 and TRBJ1-1, the complete variable domain reads GAGVSQSPSNKVTEKGKDVELRCDPISGHTALYWYRQSLGQGLEFLIYFQGNSAPDKSGLPSDRFSAERTGGSVSTLTIQRTQQEDSAVYLCASSLSSANTEAFFGQGTRLTVV.

This clone was counted a single time. The chain joins TRBV2 to TRBJ1-5; TRBD1 agrees at 8 bases. V trimming: 6 bases; J trimming: 6 bases; junction bases outside the gene matches: 7. The CDR3 sequence is 14 residues long. Per germline, CDR1 SNHLY and CDR2 FYNNEI. The CDR3 region has the DNA TGTGCCAGCAGCCGACAGGGGTTCGGTCAGCCCCAGCATTTT. As protein: CASSRQGFGQPQHF.

The chain recombines TRBV3-1 (or the pseudogene TRBV3-2) with TRBJ2-3, with 9 bases matching TRBD1. The V segment lost 1 base and the J segment 6 bases; nucleotides outside the gene matches: 8. The V gene's germline CDR1 is LGHDT and CDR2 YNNKEL (reference sequence). The CDR3 covers 16 residues. CDR3 sequence (DNA): TGTGCCAGCAGCCAAGGGACAGGGGTTAGTTGGGATACGCAGTATTTT. Amino acids: CASSQGTGVSWDTQYF.

This clone was seen just once. This chain joins TRBV11-2 and TRBJ2-7, with D hard to call. With 5 bases removed from V and 4 bases from J, the gap between germline ends came to 15 bases. This CDR3 region has 14 residues. The germline V gene has CDR1 SGHAT and CDR2 FQNNGV. In nucleotides, the CDR3 is TGTGCCAGCAGCCGAACCAGTAGAGCTTACGAGCAGTACTTC. Residues: CASSRTSRAYEQYF.

The CDR3: CASSIMGTRNTIYF. The CDR3 coding sequence is TGCGCCAGCAGCATCATGGGAACAAGGAACACCATATATTTT. J is TRBJ1-3 and V is TRBV5-1; D not certain. Germline V gene data show CDR1 as SGHRS and CDR2 as YFSETQ. CDR3 length equals 14 residues. V gave up 4 bases and J gave up 7 bases, with 15 bases separating them.

This chain joins TRBV15 and TRBJ1-3; D not certain. Germline CDR1 and CDR2: LNHNV and YYDKDF (reference sequence). The CDR3 contains 16 residues. Trimming stripped 0 bases from V and 4 bases from J, with 13 bases between. CDR3 in amino acids: CATSRDMAGLGNTIYF. The CDR3 region has the DNA TGTGCCACCAGCAGAGATATGGCCGGGTTAGGAAACACCATATATTTT.